The sequence of this T cell receptor beta chain was determined in a study of shared clonotypes between healthy human individuals. Overall study: CD4 naive cells filled three plates per donor, CD4 memory three, CD8 naive two and CD8 memory one. General study results and limits: The sampled material consisted only of blood, and tissue repertoires are likely to differ. Memory subsets generally showed lower estimated richness than naive subsets.

A CD45RA-negative memory subset and a CD45RA+ naive subset were separated from the CD4+ cells. There are a few counts of this clone. Its specificity is not known. Germline V CDR1 and CDR2: GTSNPN, SVGIG (reference sequence). The length of the CDR3 is 12 residues. V was cut by 3 bases and J by 0 bases, with 5 bases left in between. Measured with immunoSEQ multiplex PCR; TCRdb has only the in-frame clones, and not every one. The profile shows under 1,100,000 clones, approximately 72% of them singletons. The rearrangement links TRBV30 to TRBJ1-1; D remains unclear. The sample taken for sequencing was memory CD4+ T cells sorted from blood. Subset specified: CD45RA-negative fraction. This TCR derives from a young man in good health. This CDR3 reads CAWRNVNTEAFF. The CDR3 nucleotides read TGTGCCTGGAGAAACGTGAACACTGAAGCTTTCTTT. Full variable domain (remainder filled in from reference TRBV30 and TRBJ1-1): SQTIHQWPATLVQPVGSPLSLECTVEGTSNPNLYWYRQAAGRGLQLLFYSVGIGQISSEVPQNLSASRPQDRQFILSSKKLLLSDSGFYLCAWRNVNTEAFFGQGTRLTVV.